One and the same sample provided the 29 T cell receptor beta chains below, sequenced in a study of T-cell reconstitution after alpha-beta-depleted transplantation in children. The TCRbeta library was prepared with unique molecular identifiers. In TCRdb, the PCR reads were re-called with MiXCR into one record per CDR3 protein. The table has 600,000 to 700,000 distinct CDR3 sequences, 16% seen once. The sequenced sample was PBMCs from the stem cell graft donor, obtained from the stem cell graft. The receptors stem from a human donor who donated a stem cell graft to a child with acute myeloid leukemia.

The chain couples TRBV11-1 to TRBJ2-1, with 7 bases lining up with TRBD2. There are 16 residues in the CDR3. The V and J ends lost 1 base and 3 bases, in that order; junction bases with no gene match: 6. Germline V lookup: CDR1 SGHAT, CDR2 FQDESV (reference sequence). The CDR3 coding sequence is TGTGCCAGCAGCTTAGGAGCGGGACCTCACTACAATGAGCAGTTCTTC. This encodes CASSLGAGPHYNEQFF. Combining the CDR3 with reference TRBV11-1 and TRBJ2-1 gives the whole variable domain EAEVAQSPRYKITEKSQAVAFWCDPISGHATLYWYRQILGQGPELLVQFQDESVVDDSQLPKDRFSAERLKGVDSTLKIQPAELGDSAMYLCASSLGAGPHYNEQFFGPGTRLTVL.

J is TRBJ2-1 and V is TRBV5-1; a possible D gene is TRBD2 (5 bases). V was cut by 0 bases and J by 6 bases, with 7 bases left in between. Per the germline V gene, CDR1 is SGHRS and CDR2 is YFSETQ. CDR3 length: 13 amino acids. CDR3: CASSLDAGNEQFF. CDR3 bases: TGCGCCAGCAGCTTGGATGCGGGCAATGAGCAGTTCTTC. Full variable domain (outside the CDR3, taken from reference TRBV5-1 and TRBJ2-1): KAGVTQTPRYLIKTRGQQVTLSCSPISGHRSVSWYQQTPGQGLQFLFEYFSETQRNKGNFPGRFSGRQFSNSRSEMNVSTLELGDSALYLCASSLDAGNEQFFGPGTRLTVL.

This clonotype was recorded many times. CDR3 sequence: CSARLLLSGGPYSYEQYF. The CDR3 bases are TGCAGTGCTAGATTACTTTTATCGGGGGGCCCTTACTCCTACGAGCAGTACTTC. This chain links TRBV20-1 with TRBJ2-7, with a tentative D call TRBD2 (7 bases). This CDR3 comprises 18 residues. V was pared by 2 bases and J by 0 bases, with 23 bases between. Germline loops: CDR1 DFQATT, CDR2 SNEGSKA (reference sequence).

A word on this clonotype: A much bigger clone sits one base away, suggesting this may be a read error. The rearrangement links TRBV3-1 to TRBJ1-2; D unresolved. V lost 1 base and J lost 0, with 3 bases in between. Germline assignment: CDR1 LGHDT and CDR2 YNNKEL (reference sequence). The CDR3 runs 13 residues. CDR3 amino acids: CASSQGSNYGYTF. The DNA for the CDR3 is TGTGCCAGCAGCCAAGGATCTAACTATGGCTACACCTTC.

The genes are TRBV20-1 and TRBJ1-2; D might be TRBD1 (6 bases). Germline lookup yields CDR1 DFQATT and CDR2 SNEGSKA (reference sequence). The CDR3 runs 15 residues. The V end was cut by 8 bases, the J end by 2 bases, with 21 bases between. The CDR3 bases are TGCAGTCCACTGGGACCGGACAGCGGGAACTATGGCTACACCTTC. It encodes CSPLGPDSGNYGYTF.

The CDR3, as DNA: TGTGCCAGCAGTTCCTTGGGGCCCCTAGCGGGGAGGGCAGATACGCAGTATTTT. Residues: CASSSLGPLAGRADTQYF. The chain employs TRBV6-5 and TRBJ2-3, with 9 bases lining up with TRBD2. Looked up from germline, CDR1 is MNHEY and CDR2 is SVGAGI. V trimming: 4 bases; J trimming: 4 bases; junction bases outside the gene matches: 15. There are 18 residues in the CDR3.

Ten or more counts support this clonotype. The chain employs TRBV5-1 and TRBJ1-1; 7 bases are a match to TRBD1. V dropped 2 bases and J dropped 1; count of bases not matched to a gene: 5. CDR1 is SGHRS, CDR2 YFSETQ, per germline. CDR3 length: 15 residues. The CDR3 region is CASSLQGTGNTEAFF. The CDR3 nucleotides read TGCGCCAGCAGCTTACAGGGGACCGGGAACACTGAAGCTTTCTTT.

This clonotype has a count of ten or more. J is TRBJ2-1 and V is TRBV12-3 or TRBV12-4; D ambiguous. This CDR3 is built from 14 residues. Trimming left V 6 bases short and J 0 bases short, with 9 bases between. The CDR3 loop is CASSPLSSYNEQFF. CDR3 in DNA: TGTGCCAGCAGCCCCCTGAGCTCCTACAATGAGCAGTTCTTC.

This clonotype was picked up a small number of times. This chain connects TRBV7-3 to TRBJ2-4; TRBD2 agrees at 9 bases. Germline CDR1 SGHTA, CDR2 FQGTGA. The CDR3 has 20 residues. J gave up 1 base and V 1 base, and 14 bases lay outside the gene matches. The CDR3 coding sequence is TGTGCCAGCAGCTTAAGTTGGGGCGGGGGGGCCTTGTGGGCCAAAAACATTCAGTACTTC. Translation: CASSLSWGGGALWAKNIQYF.

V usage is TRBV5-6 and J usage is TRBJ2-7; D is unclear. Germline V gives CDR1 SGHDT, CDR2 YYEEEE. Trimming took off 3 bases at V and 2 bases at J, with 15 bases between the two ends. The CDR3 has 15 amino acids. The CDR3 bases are TGTGCCAGCAGCTGGACGGTAGAGTCTACCTACGAGCAGTACGTC. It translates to CASSWTVESTYEQYV.

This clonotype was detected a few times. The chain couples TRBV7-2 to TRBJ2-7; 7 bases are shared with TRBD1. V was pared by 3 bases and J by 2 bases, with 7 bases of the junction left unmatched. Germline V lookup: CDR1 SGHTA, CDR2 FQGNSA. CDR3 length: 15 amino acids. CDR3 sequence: CASSFSGTAAYEQYF. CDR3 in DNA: TGTGCCAGCAGCTTCTCCGGGACAGCTGCCTACGAGCAGTACTTC.

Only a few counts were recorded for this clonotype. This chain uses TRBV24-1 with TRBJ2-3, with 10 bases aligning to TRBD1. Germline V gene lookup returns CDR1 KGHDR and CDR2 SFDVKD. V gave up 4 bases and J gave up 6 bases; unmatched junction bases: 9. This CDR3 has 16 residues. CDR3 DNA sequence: TGTGCCACCAGTGACCTGACAGGGGGCGAGTCGGATACGCAGTATTTT. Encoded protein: CATSDLTGGESDTQYF.

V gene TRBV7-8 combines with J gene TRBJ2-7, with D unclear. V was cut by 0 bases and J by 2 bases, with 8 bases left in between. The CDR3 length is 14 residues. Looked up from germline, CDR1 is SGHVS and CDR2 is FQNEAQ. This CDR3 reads CASSLAAATYEQYF. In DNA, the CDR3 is TGTGCCAGCAGCTTAGCCGCGGCGACCTACGAGCAGTACTTC.

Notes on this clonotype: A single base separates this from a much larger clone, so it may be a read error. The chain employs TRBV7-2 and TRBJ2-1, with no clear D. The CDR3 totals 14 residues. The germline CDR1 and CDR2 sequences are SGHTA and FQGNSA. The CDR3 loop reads CASSPLGTYNEQLF. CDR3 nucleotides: TGTGCCAGCAGCCCTCTAGGTACTTACAATGAGCAGTTATTC.

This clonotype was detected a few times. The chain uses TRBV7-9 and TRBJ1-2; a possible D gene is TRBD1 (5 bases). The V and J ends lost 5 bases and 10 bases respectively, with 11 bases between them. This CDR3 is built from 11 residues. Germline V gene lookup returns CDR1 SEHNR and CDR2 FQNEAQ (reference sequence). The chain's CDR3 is CASSPGTFYTF. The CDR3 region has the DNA TGTGCCAGCAGCCCCGGGACTTTCTACACCTTC.

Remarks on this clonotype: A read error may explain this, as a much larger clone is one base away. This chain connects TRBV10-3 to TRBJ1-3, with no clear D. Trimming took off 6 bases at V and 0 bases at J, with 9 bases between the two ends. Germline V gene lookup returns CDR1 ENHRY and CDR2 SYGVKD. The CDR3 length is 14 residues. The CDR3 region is CAISENISGNTIYF. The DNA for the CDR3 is TGTGCCATCAGCGAAAACATCTCTGGAAACACCATATATTTT.

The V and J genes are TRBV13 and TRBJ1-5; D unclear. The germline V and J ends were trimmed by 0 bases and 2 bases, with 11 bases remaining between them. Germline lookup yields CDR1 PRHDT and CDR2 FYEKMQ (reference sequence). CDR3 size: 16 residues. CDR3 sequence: CASSLGPGIGNQPQHF. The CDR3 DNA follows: TGTGCCAGCAGCTTAGGCCCCGGTATTGGCAATCAGCCCCAGCATTTT.

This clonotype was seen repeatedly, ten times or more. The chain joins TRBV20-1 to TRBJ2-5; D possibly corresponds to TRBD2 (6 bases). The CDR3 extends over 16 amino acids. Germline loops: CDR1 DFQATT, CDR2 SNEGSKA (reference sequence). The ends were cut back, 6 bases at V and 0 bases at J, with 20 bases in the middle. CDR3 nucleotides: TGCAGTGCCCGAGGACTACTACGGGGTGACCAAGAGACCCAGTACTTC. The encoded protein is CSARGLLRGDQETQYF.

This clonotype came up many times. CDR3 bases: TGTGCCAGCAGCCTCGGGACAGAATACAATGAGCAGTTCTTC. This sequence encodes CASSLGTEYNEQFF. The rearrangement uses TRBV7-9 and TRBJ2-1; 7 bases agree with TRBD1. Germline CDR1 SEHNR, CDR2 FQNEAQ (reference sequence). With V trimmed by 5 bases and J by 4 bases, 5 bases remained unmatched. CDR3 length equals 14 residues.

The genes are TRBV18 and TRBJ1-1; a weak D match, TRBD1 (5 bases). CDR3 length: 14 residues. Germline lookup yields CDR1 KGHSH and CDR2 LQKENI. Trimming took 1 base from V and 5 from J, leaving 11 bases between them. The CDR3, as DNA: TGTGCCAGCTCACCACTTGACGGGGGAACTGAAGCTTTCTTT. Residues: CASSPLDGGTEAFF.

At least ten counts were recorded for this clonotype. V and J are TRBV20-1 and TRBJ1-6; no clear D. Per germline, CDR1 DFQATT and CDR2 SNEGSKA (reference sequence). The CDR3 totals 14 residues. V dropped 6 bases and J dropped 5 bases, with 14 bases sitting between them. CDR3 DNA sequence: TGCAGTGCCCAGACCGGGAGCCATAATTCACCCCTCCACTTT. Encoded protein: CSAQTGSHNSPLHF.

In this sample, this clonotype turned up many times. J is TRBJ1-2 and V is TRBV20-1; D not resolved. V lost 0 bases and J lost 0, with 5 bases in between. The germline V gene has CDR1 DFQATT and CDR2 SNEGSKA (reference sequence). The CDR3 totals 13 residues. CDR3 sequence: CSAREATNYGYTF. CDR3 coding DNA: TGCAGTGCTAGAGAGGCAACTAACTATGGCTACACCTTC.

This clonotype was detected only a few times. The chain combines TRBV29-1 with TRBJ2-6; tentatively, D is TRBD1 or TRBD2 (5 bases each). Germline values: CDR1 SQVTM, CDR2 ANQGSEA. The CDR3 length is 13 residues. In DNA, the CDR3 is TGCTTTGATGGGGGCTCTGGGGCCAACGTCCTGACTTTC. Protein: CFDGGSGANVLTF.

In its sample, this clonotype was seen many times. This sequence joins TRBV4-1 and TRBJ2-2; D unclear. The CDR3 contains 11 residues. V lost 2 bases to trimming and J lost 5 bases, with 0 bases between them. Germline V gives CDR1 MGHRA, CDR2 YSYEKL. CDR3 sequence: CASSQTGELFF. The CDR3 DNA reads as TGCGCCAGCAGCCAAACCGGGGAGCTGTTTTTT.

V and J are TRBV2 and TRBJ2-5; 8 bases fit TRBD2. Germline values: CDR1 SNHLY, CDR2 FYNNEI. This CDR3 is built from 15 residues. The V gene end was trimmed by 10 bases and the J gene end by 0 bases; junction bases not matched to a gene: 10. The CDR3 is CATSRERGYQETQYF. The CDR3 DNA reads TGTGCCACTAGCCGCGAGCGGGGGTACCAAGAGACCCAGTACTTC.

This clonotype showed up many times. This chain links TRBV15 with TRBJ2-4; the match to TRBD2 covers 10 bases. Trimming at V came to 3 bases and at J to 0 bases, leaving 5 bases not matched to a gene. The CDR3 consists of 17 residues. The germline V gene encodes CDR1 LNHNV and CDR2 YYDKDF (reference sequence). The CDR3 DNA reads TGTGCCACCAGCAGTGGACTAGCGGAACTAGCCAAAAACATTCAGTACTTC. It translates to CATSSGLAELAKNIQYF.

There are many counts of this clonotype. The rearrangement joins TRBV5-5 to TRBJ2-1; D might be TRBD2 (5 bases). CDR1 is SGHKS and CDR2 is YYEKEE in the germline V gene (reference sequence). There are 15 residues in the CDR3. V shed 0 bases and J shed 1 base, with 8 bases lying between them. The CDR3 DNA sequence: TGTGCCAGCAGCTTGGCCGGGGTATCCTACAATGAGCAGTTCTTC. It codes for CASSLAGVSYNEQFF.

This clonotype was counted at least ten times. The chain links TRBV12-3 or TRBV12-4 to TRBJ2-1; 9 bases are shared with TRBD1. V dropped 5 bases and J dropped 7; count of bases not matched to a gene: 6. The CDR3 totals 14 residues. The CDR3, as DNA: TGTGCCAGCAGTCTCGGGACAGGGTTTAATGAGCAGTTCTTC. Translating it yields CASSLGTGFNEQFF.

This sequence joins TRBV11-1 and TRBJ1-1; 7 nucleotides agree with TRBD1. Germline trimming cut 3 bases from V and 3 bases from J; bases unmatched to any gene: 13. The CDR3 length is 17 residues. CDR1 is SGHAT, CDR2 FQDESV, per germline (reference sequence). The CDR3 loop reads CASSFSTLTGLDTEAFF. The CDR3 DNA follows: TGTGCCAGCAGCTTTTCGACCTTGACAGGGTTGGACACTGAAGCTTTCTTT. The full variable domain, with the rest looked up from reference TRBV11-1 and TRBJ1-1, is EAEVAQSPRYKITEKSQAVAFWCDPISGHATLYWYRQILGQGPELLVQFQDESVVDDSQLPKDRFSAERLKGVDSTLKIQPAELGDSAMYLCASSFSTLTGLDTEAFFGQGTRLTVV.